This T cell receptor beta chain originates from a study of blood T cell repertoires in COVID-19. In the study overall: The United States, Italy and Spain were the sources of the acute and convalescent COVID-19 samples. Sources were T cells, B-cell-depleted T cells, or PBMCs; the material itself was cDNA or gDNA.

The CDR3 loop spans 12 amino acids. The V end lost 3 bases, the J end lost 6 bases, and 6 bases lay between the germline ends. The V gene's germline CDR1 is SNHLY and CDR2 FYNNEI. TCRdb's table, derived via immunoSEQ multiplex PCR, lists solely in-frame clones and lacks some. The sample records over 100,000 clones, roughly 87% being singletons. This receptor was identified in an elderly man with acute or convalescent COVID-19. The V gene is TRBV2, the J gene TRBJ1-5; D uncertain. The sequenced material came from peripheral blood. In DNA form, the CDR3 reads TGTGCCAGCAGTGAGCGGAGTCAGCCCCAGCATTTT. Residues: CASSERSQPQHF.